The present TCR beta chain was sequenced within a study of post-analysis software for immune sequencing data. Germline V gene lookup returns CDR1 LGHDT and CDR2 YNNKEL (reference sequence). Trimming at V came to 1 base and at J to 2 bases, leaving 9 bases not matched to a gene. CDR3 length: 17 amino acids. Study-level results: Higher frequency in patients than in controls was seen for a handful of TRBV segments, with TRBV5-6, TRBV5-1 and TRBV20-1 among them. Patients with multiple sclerosis recorded significantly lower normalized Chao1 diversity than controls, the study found.

Unique molecular identifiers featured in each of the TCR beta cDNA libraries. From approximately 0.95 to 9.8 million T cells, hundreds of thousands of cDNA molecules were obtained. Each CDR3 protein is one row after TCRdb ran MiXCR on the PCR reads. The sample has about 680,000 distinct CDR3 sequences; around 60% are singletons. To note about this clonotype: Its antigen is still unknown.

The chain is built from TRBV3-1 and TRBJ2-7, with 9 nucleotides matching TRBD2. The sequence derives from a girl aged 2-10 years with multiple sclerosis. Sequencing input: blood. The CDR3 nucleotides are TGTGCCAGCAGCCAAGGACTGCTAGCGGGGATAACCTACGAGCAGTACTTC. Translation gives CASSQGLLAGITYEQYF.